This T cell receptor beta chain was identified during a study of Graves' ophthalmopathy and Graves' hyperthyroidism (dated by TCRdb to 2016 to 2019). With regard to the full study: Hyperthyroidism was considered stable if no progression to ophthalmopathy occurred within 18 months of follow-up. TCR beta repertoire signatures were used to distinguish Graves' ophthalmopathy from Graves' hyperthyroidism and to predict progression to ophthalmopathy. In total, some 140 blood samples were TCR-sequenced: 43 ophthalmopathy, approximately 80 hyperthyroidism and approximately 17 hyperthyroidism-to-ophthalmopathy patients. To explore V-J signatures distinguishing ophthalmopathy from hyperthyroidism, a discovery set of roughly 98 patients (roughly 44 ophthalmopathy, over 55 stable hyperthyroidism) was enrolled. An independent validation cohort was composed of fewer than 20 hyperthyroidism patients and 17 patients who later progressed from hyperthyroidism to ophthalmopathy. In more than five hyperthyroidism patients, T-cell repertoires of thyroid tissue and blood were compared. After sampling, hyperthyroidism patients received methimazole starting at 30 mg daily, and ophthalmopathy patients received high-dose intravenous methylprednisolone.

Results the study describes overall, beyond this receptor: No statistical method was used to predetermine the sample size, and group allocation was not hidden from the investigators. Among expanded thyroid clonotypes with frequency above 0.001, most also showed up in blood, which suggests that blood repertoires may reflect the thyroid immune response. In cross-validation, the 13-signature model distinguished ophthalmopathy from stable hyperthyroidism with around 90% sensitivity and around 81% specificity, while in the test set the corresponding values were about 80% and 75%. In validation, the model predicted ophthalmopathy progression with about 71% sensitivity and about 73% specificity; roughly 12 predicted patients were CT-confirmed with GO in a median of around 6 months.

About this clonotype itself: It lacks a known antigen. Base qualities are not at hand, and no much larger clone is one base apart.

The hyperthyroidism patients were 18 to 65 years old and newly diagnosed, with a disease duration of less than 2 months. Anyone with other autoimmune diseases, uncontrolled infections, pregnancy or lactation was excluded from the study. Clinical symptoms, serum thyroxine, TRAb, thyroid ultrasound and orbital computed tomography formed the basis of the diagnosis. Total RNA was extracted using Trizol reagent, and RNA quality was checked on an Agilent 2100 Bioanalyzer. TCR beta CDR3 regions were amplified from RNA transcripts for repertoire sequencing. HTBI primers and the Qiagen OneStep RT-PCR kit were used in a first-round RT-PCR, which was followed by a second-round multiplex PCR, size selection and purification. Sequencing of the libraries was carried out on an Illumina HiSeq2000 in paired-end mode with 100 bp reads. As for the authors' bioinformatics: SOAPnuke was used for read processing, and reads with adapters, uncalled bases, a mean Phred below 15, or no exact constant-primer or identifier match were discarded. COPE v1.2.5 was used to merge the high-quality paired reads. Unique nucleotide sequences were defined as clonotypes and aligned to IMGT TRB V, D and J references using MiTCR v1.1. The analysis was limited to V-J combinations with a frequency above 0.0001, which together covered 99.2% of repertoires. For each V-J combination, a TCR clonal expansion and chaos score was defined as F50 clonal expansion divided by the chaos observed in the TCRdist matrix. Features were reduced by Welch's t-statistics and random forest to over ten V-J combinations, which fed a naive Bayes classifier. The similarity between thyroid and blood repertoires was quantified using the Morisita-Horn index. Using fastp trimming at Q25 and MiXCR clonotype assembly, TCRdb reanalyzed the public sequencing data and kept in-frame beta chains. Identical CDR3 proteins give one entry, which carries the most common genes and DNA. The authors' filters were not applied to this entry. The sample table records 1 million to 1.3 million distinct CDR3 sequences; roughly 35% of these occur just once. The ten largest clones represent around 10% of the sample.

Specimen: peripheral blood or thyroid tissue (not recorded which). This receptor was obtained from an adult man with Graves' hyperthyroidism.

In nucleotides, the sequence is TGCAGTGCTAGAGATCGGGGGACAGGCTCCTACGAGCAGTACTTC. Its translation is CSARDRGTGSYEQYF. The sequence links TRBV20-1 to TRBJ2-7; the central 8 bases match TRBD1. Trimmed from V: 0 bases; trimmed from J: 0 bases; junction bases lacking a gene match: 4. In the germline V gene (reference sequence), CDR1 corresponds to DFQATT and CDR2 to SNEGSKA. The CDR3 numbers 15 residues from cysteine through phenylalanine. Of the read, only the CDR3 DNA is kept; its 45 bases are in frame from base 1.